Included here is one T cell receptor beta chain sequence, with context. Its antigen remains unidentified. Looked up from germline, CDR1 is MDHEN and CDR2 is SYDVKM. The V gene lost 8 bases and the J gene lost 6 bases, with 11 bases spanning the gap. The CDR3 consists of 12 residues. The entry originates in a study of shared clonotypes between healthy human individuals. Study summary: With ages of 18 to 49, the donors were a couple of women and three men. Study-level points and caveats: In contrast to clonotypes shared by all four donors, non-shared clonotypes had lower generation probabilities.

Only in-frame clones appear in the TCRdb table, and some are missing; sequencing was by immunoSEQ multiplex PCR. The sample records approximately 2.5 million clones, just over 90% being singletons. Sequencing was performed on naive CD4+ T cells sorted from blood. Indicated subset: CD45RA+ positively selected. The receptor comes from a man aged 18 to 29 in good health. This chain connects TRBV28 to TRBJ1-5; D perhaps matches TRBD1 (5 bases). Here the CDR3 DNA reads TGTGCCAGCGAACTCGGGGGTCAGCCCCAGCATTTT. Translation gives CASELGGQPQHF.